The T cell receptor beta chain described here comes from a study of T-cell memory formation after mild COVID-19. Overall study findings and caveats: A balance of CD4 and CD8 characterized clones contracting day 15 to 85, whereas later expanders leaned CD4+. CD4+ clones that contracted lay mainly in CM and EM; CD8+ ones lay in EMRA. The finding that pre-infection memory included some responding clones suggested that cross-reactive memory joined.

Per the germline V gene, CDR1 is MNHNS and CDR2 is SASEGT. The V end was cut by 4 bases, the J end by 8 bases, with 11 bases between. The CDR3 sequence is 12 residues long. As to this clonotype: Its antigen is unknown.

TCRdb called the 5' RACE reads again in MiXCR, with one record for every CDR3 protein. The sample contains under 110,000 distinct CDR3 sequences, roughly an eighth of which appear only once. The sample taken for sequencing was PBMCs or a T cell subset sorted from them (not recorded which). The chain joins TRBV6-1 to TRBJ1-1; D unclear. This clonotype was sampled from an adult woman who had mild COVID-19 (a few samples of this study predate the infection). Cell type and time point are not known. CDR3 nucleotides: TGTGCCAGCAGTGGAGGAGCGATAGAAGCTTTCTTT. It is translated as CASSGGAIEAFF.